This record concerns one T cell receptor (beta chain) sequence. Its antigen remains unknown. The germline V gene encodes CDR1 SGHTA and CDR2 FQGNSA. V was cut by 2 bases and J by 5 bases, with 15 bases left in between. This CDR3 spans 16 amino acids. The record originates from a study of T cell clonotyping in hematopoietic cell transplantation. Points from the study as a whole: Broader posttransplant TCR repertoire diversity was predicted by graft donor and pretransplant recipient Inverse Simpson Index values. Few recipient clonotypes overlapped donors; over 95% were de novo at given depth.

Using immunoSEQ multiplex PCR, the repertoire was profiled, and TCRdb retains in-frame clones only, with some absent. The profile shows 7,000 to 8,500 clones, roughly 90% of them singletons. The sequence derives from a female patient aged 50-60 years who had an allogeneic stem cell transplant from an unrelated donor, so the T cells may come from the graft donor. Some clones in this sample may be carry-over from other donors' samples. The sequenced sample was PBMCs, obtained 30 days after allogeneic stem cell transplant. The rearrangement links TRBV7-2 to TRBJ2-2; D gene ambiguous. The CDR3 DNA sequence: TGTGCCAGCAGCTTAAATGCCGCGGTCTCAACCGGGGAGCTGTTTTTT. Translating it yields CASSLNAAVSTGELFF.